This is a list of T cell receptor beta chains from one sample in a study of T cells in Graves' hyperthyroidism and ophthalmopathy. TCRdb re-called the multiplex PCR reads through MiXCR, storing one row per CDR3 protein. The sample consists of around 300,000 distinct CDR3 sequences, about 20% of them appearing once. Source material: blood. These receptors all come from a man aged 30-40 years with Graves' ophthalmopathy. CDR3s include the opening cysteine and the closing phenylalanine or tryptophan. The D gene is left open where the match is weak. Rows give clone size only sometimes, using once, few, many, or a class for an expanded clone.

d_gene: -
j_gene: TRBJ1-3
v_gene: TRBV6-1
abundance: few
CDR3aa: CASTSQGSYTIYF
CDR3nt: TGTGCCAGCACGTCGCAGGGTTCATACACCATATATTTT

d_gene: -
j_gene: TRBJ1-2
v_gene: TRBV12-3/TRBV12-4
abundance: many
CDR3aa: CASSLGRPGDYGYTF
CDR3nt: TGTGCCAGCAGTTTGGGCAGGCCAGGAGACTATGGCTACACCTTC

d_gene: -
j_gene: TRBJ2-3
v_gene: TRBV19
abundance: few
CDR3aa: CASSRRADTDTQYF
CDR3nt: TGTGCCAGTAGTCGAAGGGCTGACACAGATACGCAGTATTTT

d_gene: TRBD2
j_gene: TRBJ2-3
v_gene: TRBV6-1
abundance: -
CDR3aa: CASSSPGLAGGADTQYF
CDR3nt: TGTGCCAGCAGTTCCCCGGGACTAGCGGGAGGAGCAGATACGCAGTATTTT

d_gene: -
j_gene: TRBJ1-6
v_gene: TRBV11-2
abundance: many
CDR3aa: CASSLRPNNSPLHF
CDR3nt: TGTGCCAGCAGCTTAAGGCCTAATAATTCACCCCTCCACTTT

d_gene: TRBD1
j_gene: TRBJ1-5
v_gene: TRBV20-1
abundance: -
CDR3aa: CSAVQGANNQPQHF
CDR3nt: TGCAGTGCGGTACAGGGGGCGAACAATCAGCCCCAGCATTTT

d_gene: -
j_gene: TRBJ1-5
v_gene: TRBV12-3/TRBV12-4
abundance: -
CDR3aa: CASRGDGDQPQHF
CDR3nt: TGTGCCAGCAGGGGGGACGGGGATCAGCCCCAGCATTTT

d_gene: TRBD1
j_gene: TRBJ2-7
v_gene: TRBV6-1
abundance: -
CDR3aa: CASRRDRVVHEQYF
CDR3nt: TGTGCCAGCAGACGCGACAGGGTGGTCCACGAGCAGTACTTC

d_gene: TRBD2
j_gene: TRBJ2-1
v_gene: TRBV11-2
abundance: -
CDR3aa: CASSLAGGGHYEQFF
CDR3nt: TGTGCCAGCAGCTTAGCCGGGGGGGGGCATTATGAGCAGTTCTTC

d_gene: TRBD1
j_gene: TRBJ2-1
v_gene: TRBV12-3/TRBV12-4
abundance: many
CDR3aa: CASETGGNEQFF
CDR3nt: TGTGCCAGCGAGACAGGGGGAAATGAGCAGTTCTTC

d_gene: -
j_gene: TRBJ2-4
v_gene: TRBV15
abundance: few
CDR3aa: CATSRSSTGAKNIQYF
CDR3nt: TGTGCCACCAGCAGATCCAGCACGGGGGCCAAAAACATTCAGTACTTC

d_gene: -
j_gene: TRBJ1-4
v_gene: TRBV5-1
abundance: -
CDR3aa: CASSSQGGGEKLFF
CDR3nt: TGCGCCAGCAGCTCACAGGGCGGGGGTGAAAAACTGTTTTTT

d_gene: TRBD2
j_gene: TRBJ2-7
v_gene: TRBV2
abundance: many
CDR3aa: CASSVVGGPGEQYF
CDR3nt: TGTGCCAGCAGTGTGGTGGGAGGGCCGGGAGAGCAGTACTTC

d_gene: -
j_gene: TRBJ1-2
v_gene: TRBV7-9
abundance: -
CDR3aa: CASSSLVYGYGYTF
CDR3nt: TGTGCCAGCAGCTCCTTAGTGTACGGCTATGGCTACACCTTC

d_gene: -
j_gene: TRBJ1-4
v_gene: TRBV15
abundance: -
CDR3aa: CATSSGYDDEKLFF
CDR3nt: TGTGCCACCAGCAGTGGGTACGACGATGAAAAACTGTTTTTT

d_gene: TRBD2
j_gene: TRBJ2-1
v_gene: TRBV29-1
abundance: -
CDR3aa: CSVVRTSDEQFF
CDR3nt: TGCAGCGTTGTAAGGACTAGCGATGAGCAGTTCTTC

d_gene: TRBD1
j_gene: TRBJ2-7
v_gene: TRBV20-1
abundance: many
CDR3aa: CSAQPGQGAPEQYF
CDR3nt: TGCAGTGCTCAACCGGGACAGGGGGCGCCTGAGCAGTACTTC

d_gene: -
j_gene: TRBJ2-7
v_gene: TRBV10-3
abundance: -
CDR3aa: CAISEPTDPSYEQYF
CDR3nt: TGTGCCATCAGTGAGCCGACAGATCCATCCTACGAGCAGTACTTC

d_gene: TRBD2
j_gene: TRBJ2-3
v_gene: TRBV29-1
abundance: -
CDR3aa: CSVDGGRPDTQYF
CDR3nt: TGCAGCGTTGATGGCGGGAGACCAGATACGCAGTATTTT

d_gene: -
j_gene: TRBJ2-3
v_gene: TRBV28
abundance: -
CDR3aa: CASSVLLGLADTQYF
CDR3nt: TGTGCCAGCAGTGTGCTTTTAGGGCTGGCAGATACGCAGTATTTT

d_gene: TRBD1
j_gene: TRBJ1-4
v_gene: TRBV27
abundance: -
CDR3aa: CASRPGGGNEKLFF
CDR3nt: TGTGCCAGCAGGCCAGGGGGCGGCAATGAAAAACTGTTTTTT

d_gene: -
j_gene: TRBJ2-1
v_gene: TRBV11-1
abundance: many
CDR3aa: CASRRQRSYNEQFF
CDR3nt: TGTGCCAGCAGACGACAGAGATCCTACAATGAGCAGTTCTTC

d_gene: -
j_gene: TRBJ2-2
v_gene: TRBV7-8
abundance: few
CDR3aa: CASSFGNRDYNTGELFF
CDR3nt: TGTGCCAGCAGCTTTGGGAACAGGGACTACAACACCGGGGAGCTGTTTTTT